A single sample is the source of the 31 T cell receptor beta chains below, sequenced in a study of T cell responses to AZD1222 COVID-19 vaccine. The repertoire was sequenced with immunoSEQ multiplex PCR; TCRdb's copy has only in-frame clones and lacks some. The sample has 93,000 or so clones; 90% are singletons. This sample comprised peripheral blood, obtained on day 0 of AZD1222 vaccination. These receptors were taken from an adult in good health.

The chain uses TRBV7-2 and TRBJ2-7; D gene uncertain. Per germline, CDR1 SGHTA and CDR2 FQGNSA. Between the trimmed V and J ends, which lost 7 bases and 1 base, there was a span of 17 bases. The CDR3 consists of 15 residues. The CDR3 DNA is TGTGCCAGCACCCCCGGCGATGCCGGATCCTACGAGCAGTACTTC. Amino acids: CASTPGDAGSYEQYF.

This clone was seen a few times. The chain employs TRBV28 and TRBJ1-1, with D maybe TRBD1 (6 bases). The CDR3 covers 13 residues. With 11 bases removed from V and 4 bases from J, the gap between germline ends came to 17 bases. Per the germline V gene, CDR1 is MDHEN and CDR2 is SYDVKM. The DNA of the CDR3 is TGTGCCGGCCGAGGGGAAGGGGGCACTGAAGCTTTCTTT. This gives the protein CAGRGEGGTEAFF.

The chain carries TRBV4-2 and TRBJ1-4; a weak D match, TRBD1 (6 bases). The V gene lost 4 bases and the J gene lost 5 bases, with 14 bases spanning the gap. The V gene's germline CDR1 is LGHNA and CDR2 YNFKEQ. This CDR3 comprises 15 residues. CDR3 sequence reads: CASSLRQALNEKLFF. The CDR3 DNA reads TGTGCCAGCAGCCTTCGACAGGCCTTAAATGAAAAACTGTTTTTT.

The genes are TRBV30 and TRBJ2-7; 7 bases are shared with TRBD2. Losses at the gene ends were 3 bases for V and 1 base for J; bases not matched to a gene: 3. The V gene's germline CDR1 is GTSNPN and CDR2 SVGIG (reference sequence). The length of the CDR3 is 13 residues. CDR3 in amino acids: CAWSGGISYEQYF. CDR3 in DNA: TGTGCCTGGAGCGGGGGGATATCCTACGAGCAGTACTTC.

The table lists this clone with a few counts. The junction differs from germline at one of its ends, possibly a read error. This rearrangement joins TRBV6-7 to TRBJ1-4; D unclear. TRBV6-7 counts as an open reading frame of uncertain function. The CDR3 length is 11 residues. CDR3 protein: CASSYPGKDGF. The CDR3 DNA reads TGTGCCAGCAGTTACCCCGGGAAGGACGGGTTT.

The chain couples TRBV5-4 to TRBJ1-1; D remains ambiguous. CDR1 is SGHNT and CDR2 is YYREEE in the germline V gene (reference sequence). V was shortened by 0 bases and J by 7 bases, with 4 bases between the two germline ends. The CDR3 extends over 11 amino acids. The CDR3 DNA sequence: TGTGCCAGCAGCTTGGGGCTTGAAGCTTTCTTT. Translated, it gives CASSLGLEAFF.

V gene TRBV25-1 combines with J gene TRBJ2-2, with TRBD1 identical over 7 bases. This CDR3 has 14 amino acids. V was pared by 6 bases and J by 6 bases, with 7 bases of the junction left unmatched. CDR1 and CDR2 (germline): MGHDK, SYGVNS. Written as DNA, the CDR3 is TGTGCCAGCAGAGGAAACAGGGGCGCCGGGGAGCTGTTTTTT. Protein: CASRGNRGAGELFF.

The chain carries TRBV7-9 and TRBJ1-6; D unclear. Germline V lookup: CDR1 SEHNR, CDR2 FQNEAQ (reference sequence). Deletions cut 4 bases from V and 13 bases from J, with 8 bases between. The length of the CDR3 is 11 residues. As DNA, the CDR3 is TGTGCCAGCAGCTCGACTGAGCCCCTCCACTTT. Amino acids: CASSSTEPLHF.

This chain's CDR3 is CASTPRGRNQPQHF. The DNA for the CDR3 is TGTGCCAGCACCCCCAGGGGGCGGAATCAGCCCCAGCATTTT. The chain couples TRBV27 to TRBJ1-5; 8 nucleotides align to TRBD1. V gave up 7 bases and J gave up 4 bases; unmatched junction bases: 6. The CDR3 has 14 amino acids. Germline CDR1 and CDR2: MNHEY and SMNVEV (reference sequence).

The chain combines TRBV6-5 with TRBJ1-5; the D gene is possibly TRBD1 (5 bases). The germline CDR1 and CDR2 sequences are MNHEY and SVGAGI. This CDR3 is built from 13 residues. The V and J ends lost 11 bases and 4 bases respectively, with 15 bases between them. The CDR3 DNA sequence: TGTGCCGCAAGCACCAGGGAAAATCAGCCCCAGCATTTT. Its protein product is CAASTRENQPQHF.

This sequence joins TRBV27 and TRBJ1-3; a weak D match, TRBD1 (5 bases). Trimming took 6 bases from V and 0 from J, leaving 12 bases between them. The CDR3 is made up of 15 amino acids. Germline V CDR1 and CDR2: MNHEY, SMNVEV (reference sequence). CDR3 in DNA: TGTGCCAGCAGAGCCAGGGTGTGCTCTGGAAACACCATATATTTT. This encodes CASRARVCSGNTIYF.

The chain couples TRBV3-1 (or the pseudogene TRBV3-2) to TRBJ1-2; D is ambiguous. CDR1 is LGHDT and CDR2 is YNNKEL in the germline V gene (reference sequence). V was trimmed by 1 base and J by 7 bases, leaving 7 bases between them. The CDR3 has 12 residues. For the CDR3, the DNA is TGTGCCAGCAGCCAAGGGTATTCTGGCTACACCTTC. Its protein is CASSQGYSGYTF.

CDR3 protein: CASSQVLGRETQYF. The CDR3 DNA sequence: TGTGCCAGCAGCCAAGTGCTGGGGCGAGAGACCCAGTACTTC. V is TRBV14 and J is TRBJ2-5, with D maybe TRBD1 (5 bases). Trimming stripped 1 base from V and 4 bases from J, with 10 bases between. The length of the CDR3 is 14 residues. The germline V gene encodes CDR1 SGHDN and CDR2 FVKESK.

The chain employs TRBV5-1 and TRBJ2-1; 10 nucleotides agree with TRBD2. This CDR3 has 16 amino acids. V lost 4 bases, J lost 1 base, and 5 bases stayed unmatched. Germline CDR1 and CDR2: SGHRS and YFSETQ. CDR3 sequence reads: CASSLLAGSSYNEQFF. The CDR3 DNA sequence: TGCGCCAGCAGCCTACTAGCGGGGTCGTCCTACAATGAGCAGTTCTTC.

DNA for the CDR3: TGTGCCAGCAACACCGCACAGGGCGGGAACTATGGCTACACCTTC. As protein: CASNTAQGGNYGYTF. V usage is TRBV27 and J usage is TRBJ1-2; a possible D gene is TRBD1 (6 bases). This CDR3 spans 15 amino acids. Looked up from germline, CDR1 is MNHEY and CDR2 is SMNVEV (reference sequence). The ends were cut back, 7 bases at V and 2 bases at J, with 17 bases in the middle.

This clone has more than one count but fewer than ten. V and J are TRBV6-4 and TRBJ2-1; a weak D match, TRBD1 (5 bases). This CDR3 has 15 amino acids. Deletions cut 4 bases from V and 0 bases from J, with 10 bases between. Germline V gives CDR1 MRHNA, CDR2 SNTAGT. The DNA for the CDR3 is TGTGCCAGCAGTGTACAGGAGAGCTCCTACAATGAGCAGTTCTTC. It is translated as CASSVQESSYNEQFF.

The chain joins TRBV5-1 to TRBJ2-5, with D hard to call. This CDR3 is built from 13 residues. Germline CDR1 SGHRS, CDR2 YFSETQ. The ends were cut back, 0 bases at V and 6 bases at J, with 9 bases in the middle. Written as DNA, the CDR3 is TGCGCCAGCAGCTTGGAAGCCTCAAAGACCCAGTACTTC. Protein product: CASSLEASKTQYF.

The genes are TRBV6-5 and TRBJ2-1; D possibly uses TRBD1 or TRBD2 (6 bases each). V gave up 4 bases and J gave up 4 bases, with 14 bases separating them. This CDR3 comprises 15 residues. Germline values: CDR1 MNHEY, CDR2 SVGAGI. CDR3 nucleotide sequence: TGTGCCAGCAGTTCCTTAGAGGGGGGTTACAATGAGCAGTTCTTC. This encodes CASSSLEGGYNEQFF.

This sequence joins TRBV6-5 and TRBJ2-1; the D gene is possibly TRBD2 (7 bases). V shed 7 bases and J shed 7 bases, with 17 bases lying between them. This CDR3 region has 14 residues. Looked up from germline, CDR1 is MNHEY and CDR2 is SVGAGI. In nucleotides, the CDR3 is TGTGCCAGCAATAGGCGGGGGCTAGGGAATGAGCAGTTCTTC. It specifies CASNRRGLGNEQFF.

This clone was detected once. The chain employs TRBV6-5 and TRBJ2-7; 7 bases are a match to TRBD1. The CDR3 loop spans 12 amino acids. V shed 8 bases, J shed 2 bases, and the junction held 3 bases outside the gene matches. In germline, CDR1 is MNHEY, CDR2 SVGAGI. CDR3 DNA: TGTGCCAGCCAGACAGGGACCTACGAGCAGTACTTC. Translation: CASQTGTYEQYF.

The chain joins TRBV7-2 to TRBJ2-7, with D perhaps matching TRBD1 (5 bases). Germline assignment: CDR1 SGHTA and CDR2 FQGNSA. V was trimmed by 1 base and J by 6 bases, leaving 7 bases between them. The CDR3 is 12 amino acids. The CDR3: CASSLGRGEQYF. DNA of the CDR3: TGTGCCAGCAGCTTAGGTAGGGGCGAGCAGTACTTC.

CDR3 protein: CASSEPPSDEQYF. The CDR3 DNA sequence: TGTGCCAGCAGCGAACCCCCTAGCGACGAGCAGTACTTC. The chain combines TRBV11-1 with TRBJ2-7; D perhaps matches TRBD2 (6 bases). The CDR3 runs 13 residues. Germline values: CDR1 SGHAT, CDR2 FQDESV (reference sequence). V was pared by 5 bases and J by 5 bases, with 13 bases between.

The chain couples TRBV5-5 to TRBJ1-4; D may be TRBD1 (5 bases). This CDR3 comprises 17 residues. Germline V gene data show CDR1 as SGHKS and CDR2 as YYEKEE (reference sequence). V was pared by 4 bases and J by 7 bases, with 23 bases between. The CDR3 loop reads CASSPEDTGTLREKLFF. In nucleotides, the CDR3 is TGTGCCAGCAGCCCTGAAGATACCGGGACTCTGCGTGAAAAACTGTTTTTT.

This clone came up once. In DNA form, the CDR3 reads TGTGCCAGCAGCTTAGGAGGGGGGACCGATGAAGCTTTCTTT. Translation gives CASSLGGGTDEAFF. The chain has TRBV11-2 and TRBJ1-1; D might be TRBD1 (6 bases). Trimming cost V 1 base and J 7 bases, with 13 bases left between them. This CDR3 has 14 residues. The germline gives CDR1 SGHAT, CDR2 FQNNGV.

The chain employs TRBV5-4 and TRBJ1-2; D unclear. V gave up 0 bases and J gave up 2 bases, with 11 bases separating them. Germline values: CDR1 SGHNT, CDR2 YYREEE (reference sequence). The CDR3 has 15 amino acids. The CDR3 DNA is TGTGCCAGCAGCTTGGGAGGGTCGGACAACTATGGCTACACCTTC. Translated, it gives CASSLGGSDNYGYTF.

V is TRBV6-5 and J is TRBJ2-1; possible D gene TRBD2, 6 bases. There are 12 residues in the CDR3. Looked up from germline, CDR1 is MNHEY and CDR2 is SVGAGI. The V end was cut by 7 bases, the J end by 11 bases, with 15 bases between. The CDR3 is CASNPRGTQQFF. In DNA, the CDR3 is TGTGCCAGCAACCCCCGGGGGACCCAGCAGTTCTTC.

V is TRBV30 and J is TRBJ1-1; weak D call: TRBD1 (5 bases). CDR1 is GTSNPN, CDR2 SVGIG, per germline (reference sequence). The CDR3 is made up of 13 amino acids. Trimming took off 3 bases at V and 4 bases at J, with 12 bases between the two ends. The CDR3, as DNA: TGTGCCTGGAGAAGGCAGGGCTTCACTGAAGCTTTCTTT. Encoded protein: CAWRRQGFTEAFF.

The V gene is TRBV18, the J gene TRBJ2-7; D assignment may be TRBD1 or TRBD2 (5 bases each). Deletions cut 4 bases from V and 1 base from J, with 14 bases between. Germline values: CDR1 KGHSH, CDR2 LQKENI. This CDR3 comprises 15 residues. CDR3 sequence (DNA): TGTGCCAGCTCACGTGTCGGGGCAGGGTCCTACGAGCAGTACTTC. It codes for CASSRVGAGSYEQYF.

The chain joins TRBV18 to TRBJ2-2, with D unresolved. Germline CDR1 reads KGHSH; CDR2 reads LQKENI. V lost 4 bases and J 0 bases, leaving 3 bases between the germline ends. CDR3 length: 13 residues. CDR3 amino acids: CASSQANTGELFF. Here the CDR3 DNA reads TGTGCCAGCTCACAAGCGAACACCGGGGAGCTGTTTTTT. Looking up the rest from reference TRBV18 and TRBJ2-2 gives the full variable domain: NAGVMQNPRHLVRRRGQEARLRCSPMKGHSHVYWYRQLPEEGLKFMVYLQKENIIDESGMPKERFSAEFPKEGPSILRIQQVVRGDSAAYFCASSQANTGELFFGEGSRLTVL.

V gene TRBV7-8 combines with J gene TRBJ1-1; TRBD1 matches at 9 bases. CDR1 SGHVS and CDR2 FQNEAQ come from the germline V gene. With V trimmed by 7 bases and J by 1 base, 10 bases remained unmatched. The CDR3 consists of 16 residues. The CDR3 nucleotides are TGTGCCAGCACCACTGGGGGGACAGGGCCGAACACTGAAGCTTTCTTT. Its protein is CASTTGGTGPNTEAFF.

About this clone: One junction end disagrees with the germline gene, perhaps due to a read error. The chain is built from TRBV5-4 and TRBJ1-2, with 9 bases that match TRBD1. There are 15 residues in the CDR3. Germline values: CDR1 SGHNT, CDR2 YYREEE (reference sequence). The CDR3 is CASSPRTGDNDGYTF. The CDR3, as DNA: TGTGCCAGCAGCCCTAGGACAGGGGATAACGATGGCTACACCTTC. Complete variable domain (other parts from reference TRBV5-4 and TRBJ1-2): ETGVTQSPTHLIKTRGQQVTLRCSSQSGHNTVSWYQQALGQGPQFIFQYYREEENGRGNFPPRFSGLQFPNYSSELNVNALELDDSALYLCASSPRTGDNDGYTFGSGTRLTVV.